This is a list of T cell receptor beta chains from one sample in a study of blood T cell repertoires in COVID-19. Assay: immunoSEQ multiplex PCR; the TCRdb copy retains only in-frame clones and omits some. The sample yields just under 60,000 clones, over 75% seen once. Sequenced input: peripheral blood. These receptor sequences come from a human donor in a cohort sampled during active COVID-19. CDR3s include the opening cysteine and the closing phenylalanine or tryptophan. A D gene is named only where the DNA matches it firmly. Clone size is stated in some rows and not others, as once, few, many or a class when expanded.

size	V	D	J	DNA	CDR3
few	TRBV6-6	.	TRBJ1-5	TGTGCCAGCAAAATTGCACAGAGAGATCAGCCCCAGCATTTT	CASKIAQRDQPQHF
.	TRBV5-4	.	TRBJ2-3	TGTGCCAGCAGCCGACTCCCCCCCCGGGAGCGGGCAGATACGCAGTATTTT	CASSRLPPRERADTQYF
.	TRBV19	TRBD2	TRBJ2-3	TGTGCCAGTAGTACGCGACTAGCGGGAAGCACAGATACGCAGTATTTT	CASSTRLAGSTDTQYF
few	TRBV5-6	TRBD1	TRBJ2-2	TGTGCCAGCAGCTTGGTACAGGGGGACACCGGGGAGCTGTTTTTT	CASSLVQGDTGELFF
.	TRBV28	TRBD2	TRBJ2-1	TGTGCCCACTCCCCGGGAGGGCGAAGTGAGCAGTTCTTC	CAHSPGGRSEQFF
few	TRBV10-1	.	TRBJ2-7	TGCGCCAGCAGTGGCGTCGCGTGGGAGTTAAGCTCCTACGAGCAGTACTTC	CASSGVAWELSSYEQYF
.	TRBV29-1	.	TRBJ1-2	TGCAGCACCTCCAGGGAGGTAAACTATGGCTACACCTTC	CSTSREVNYGYTF
once	TRBV27	TRBD2	TRBJ2-7	TGTGCCAGCAGTTTCGGGACTAGCGGGAGCTCCTACGAGCAGTACTTC	CASSFGTSGSSYEQYF
few	TRBV9	.	TRBJ2-2	TGTGCCAGCAGCGTAGGTCCTTGGGAGCTGTTTTTT	CASSVGPWELFF
.	TRBV4-3	.	TRBJ2-1	TGCGCCAGCAGCCAAGCACGTGGGACTCCCAACAACGATGAGCAGTTCTTC	CASSQARGTPNNDEQFF
few	TRBV30	TRBD1	TRBJ2-7	TGTGCCTGGAGGGGACAGGGGATCGCCTACGAGCAGTACTTC	CAWRGQGIAYEQYF
.	TRBV27	.	TRBJ2-7	TGTGCCAGCAGTTTAGGGCAGGTCTCCTACGAGCAGTACTTC	CASSLGQVSYEQYF
few	TRBV9	.	TRBJ2-2	TGTGCCAGCAGCGTAACTCTAAACACCGGGGAGCTGTTTTTT	CASSVTLNTGELFF
.	TRBV5-5	TRBD1	TRBJ2-3	TGTGCCAGCAGCTTGGCAGCGACAGGGACAGATACGCAGTATTTT	CASSLAATGTDTQYF
.	TRBV6-2/TRBV6-3	.	TRBJ2-7	TGTGCCAGCAGTCCGGGAGAAGTGGTCGAGCAGTACTTC	CASSPGEVVEQYF
.	TRBV6-5	.	TRBJ2-1	TGTGCCAGCAGTTACTCGGACTACAGCTCCTACAATGAGCAGTTCTTC	CASSYSDYSSYNEQFF
.	TRBV6-2/TRBV6-3	TRBD1	TRBJ2-7	TGTGCCAGCAGTTGGACAGGGGCCTACGAGCAGTACTTC	CASSWTGAYEQYF
.	TRBV27	.	TRBJ1-3	TGTGCCAGCAGCCCGTCCCTGGGGGGAAGTGGAAACACCATATATTTT	CASSPSLGGSGNTIYF
.	TRBV11-2	TRBD1	TRBJ1-1	TGTGCCAGCAGCTTGGGACAGGGGGCCCCCAACACTGAAGCTTTCTTT	CASSLGQGAPNTEAFF
once	TRBV14	TRBD1	TRBJ2-2	TGTGCCAGCAGCCAAGGGACAGGGGGAGGCCCCGGGGAGCTGTTTTTT	CASSQGTGGGPGELFF
.	TRBV5-6	.	TRBJ1-1	TGTGCCAGCAGTCTAAACGTCGGGAACTTGAACACTGAAGCTTTCTTT	CASSLNVGNLNTEAFF
.	TRBV15	.	TRBJ2-7	TGTGCCACCAGCACCCACGGCTCCTACGAGCAGTACTTC	CATSTHGSYEQYF
.	TRBV11-3	TRBD2	TRBJ2-1	TGTGCCAGCAGCTTAGATGACGGCGGGAGCAATGAGCAGTTCTTC	CASSLDDGGSNEQFF
.	TRBV29-1	.	TRBJ2-2	TGCAGCGGGCAGATCACCGGGGAGCTGTTTTTT	CSGQITGELFF
.	TRBV5-5	.	TRBJ1-1	TGTGCCAGCAGCTTCCAGATGCGGGAGAACACTGAAGCTTTCTTT	CASSFQMRENTEAFF
.	TRBV19	.	TRBJ1-1	TGTGCCAGTAGTATACCGTCGGCGGGGCTCACTGAAGCTTTCTTT	CASSIPSAGLTEAFF
.	TRBV30	.	TRBJ2-5	TGTGCCTGGAGTGAGACGGCCCTACGCGGGACCCAGTACTTC	CAWSETALRGTQYF
.	TRBV27	.	TRBJ1-1	TGTGCCAGCAGTTTATCGAGGAGAGCTGAAGCTTTCTTT	CASSLSRRAEAFF